This T cell receptor beta chain was identified in a study of blood T cell repertoires in COVID-19. Per the authors' pipeline: How many nucleated cells were present was estimated from reference gene primer amplification. Measured with immunoSEQ multiplex PCR; TCRdb has only the in-frame clones, and not every one. V and J calls and clone size are copied from that table; D and trimming were computed from the DNA. The sample records 150,000 or so clones, about 85% being singletons. This CDR3 is 18 amino acids long. V was clipped by 4 bases and J by 7 bases; unmatched bases: 15. The germline V gene has CDR1 MNHNS and CDR2 SASEGT.

The origin of this receptor is a man in his 60s with COVID-19, enrolled during active disease. The rearrangement uses TRBV6-1 and TRBJ2-7; TRBD2 aligns across 14 bases. Material for sequencing was peripheral blood. CDR3 bases: TGTGCCAGCAGTGCCCCGGGAAGACTAGCGGGGGGGAGGTTAGAGCAGTACTTC. It encodes CASSAPGRLAGGRLEQYF.